This T cell receptor (beta chain) comes out of a study of T cell responses to AZD1222 COVID-19 vaccine. General observations from the study: Repertoires were sampled only after the peak T cell response.

On this clone itself: The antigen remains unidentified.

Produced via immunoSEQ multiplex PCR; TCRdb's table is partial and in-frame only. This sample has more than 15,000 clones, with roughly 83% found just once. Germline V gene data show CDR1 as SGHNT and CDR2 as YYREEE (reference sequence). The CDR3 runs 13 residues. The V and J ends lost 4 bases and 0 bases respectively, with 7 bases between them. This rearrangement joins TRBV5-4 to TRBJ1-1; D not certain. The sequence came from an adult who received the AZD1222 COVID-19 vaccine. The sequencing used peripheral blood, collected 28 days after the second AZD1222 dose. CDR3 loop: CASSRSMNTEAFF. The CDR3 bases are TGTGCCAGCAGCCGTTCGATGAACACTGAAGCTTTCTTT.